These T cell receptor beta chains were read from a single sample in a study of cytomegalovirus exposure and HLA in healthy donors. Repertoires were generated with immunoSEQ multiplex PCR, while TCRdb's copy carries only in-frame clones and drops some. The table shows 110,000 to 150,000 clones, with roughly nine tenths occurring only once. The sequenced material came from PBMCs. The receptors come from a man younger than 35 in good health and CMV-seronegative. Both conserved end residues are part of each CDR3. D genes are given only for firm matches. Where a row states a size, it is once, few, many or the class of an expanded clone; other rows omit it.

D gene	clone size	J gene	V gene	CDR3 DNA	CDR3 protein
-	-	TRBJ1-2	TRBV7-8	TGTGCCAGCAGCTTAGCGGTGGGAGCGGTGGCGGATGGCTACACCTTC	CASSLAVGAVADGYTF
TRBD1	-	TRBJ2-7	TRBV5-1	TGCGCCAGCAGTTCCGGGACAGGGGGTCCTCTCTACGAGCAGTACTTC	CASSSGTGGPLYEQYF
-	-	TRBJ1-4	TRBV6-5	TGTGCCAGCAGCTACAGGCGGGGGCCGGGCGAAAAACTGTTTTTT	CASSYRRGPGEKLFF
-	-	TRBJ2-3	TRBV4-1	TGCGCCAGCAGCCAAGTTGTCTGGGGCCCTAGCACAGATACGCAGTATTTT	CASSQVVWGPSTDTQYF
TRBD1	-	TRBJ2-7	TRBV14	TGTGCCAGCAGCCAAGAGAAGACAGGGTCCCGTCGTTACTACGAGCAGTACTTC	CASSQEKTGSRRYYEQYF
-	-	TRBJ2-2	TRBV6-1	TGTGCCAGCAGTCACGGGGAATTCAACACCAGGGAGCTGTTTTTT	CASSHGEFNTRELFF
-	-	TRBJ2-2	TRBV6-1	TGTGCCAGCATTAGACAGAGAAGCACCGGGGAGCTGTTTTTT	CASIRQRSTGELFF
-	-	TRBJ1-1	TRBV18	TGTGCCAGCTCACCCGAGCCGGGTAACACTGAAGCTTTCTTT	CASSPEPGNTEAFF
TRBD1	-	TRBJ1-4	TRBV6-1	TGTGCCAGCAGTGTGGGGGGGACAGGGTATAATGAAAAACTGTTTTTT	CASSVGGTGYNEKLFF
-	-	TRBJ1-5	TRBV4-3	TGCGCCAGCAGCCAAGAGTTCGGGTCTTACAATCAGCCCCAGCATTTT	CASSQEFGSYNQPQHF
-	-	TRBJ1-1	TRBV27	TGTGCCAGCAGTTCGGACAGTGTTTTTGCGTCGAACACTGAAGCTTTCTTT	CASSSDSVFASNTEAFF
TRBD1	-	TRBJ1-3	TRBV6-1	TGTGCCAGCATCCCGACAGGGTCAGGAAACACCATATATTTT	CASIPTGSGNTIYF
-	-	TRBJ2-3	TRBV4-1	TGCGCCAGCAGCCAAGATGGTCGGGGATTTGAATCAGATACGCAGTATTTT	CASSQDGRGFESDTQYF
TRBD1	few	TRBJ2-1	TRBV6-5	TGTGCCAGCAGAAGGGGACAGGGGACTATCAATGAGCAGTTCTTC	CASRRGQGTINEQFF
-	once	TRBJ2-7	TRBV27	TGTGCCAGCAGTTTATCCTGGACAGCGGTCCACGAGCAGTACTTC	CASSLSWTAVHEQYF
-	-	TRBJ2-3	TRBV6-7	TGTGCCAGCAGTTACTCGGCCCCCGCGGGTGGAAGCTCAGATACGCAGTATTTT	CASSYSAPAGGSSDTQYF